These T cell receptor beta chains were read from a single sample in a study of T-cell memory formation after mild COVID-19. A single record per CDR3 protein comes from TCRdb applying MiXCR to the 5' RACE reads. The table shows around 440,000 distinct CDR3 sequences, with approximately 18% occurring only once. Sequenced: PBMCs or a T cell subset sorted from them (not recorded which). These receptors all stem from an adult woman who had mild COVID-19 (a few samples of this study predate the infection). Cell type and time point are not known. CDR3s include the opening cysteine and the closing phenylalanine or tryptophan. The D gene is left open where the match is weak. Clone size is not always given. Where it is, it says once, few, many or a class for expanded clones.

cdr3_nt: TGTGCCAGCAGCCCTTCGGGGTGGACAGATACGCAGTATTTT
cdr3_aa: CASSPSGWTDTQYF
d_call: -
v_call: TRBV7-3
clone_size: -
j_call: TRBJ2-3

cdr3_nt: TGTGCCAGCAGTGACCACAGGGGGCTTAGGGTTGAAAAACTGTTTTTT
cdr3_aa: CASSDHRGLRVEKLFF
d_call: TRBD1
v_call: TRBV2
clone_size: once
j_call: TRBJ1-4

cdr3_nt: TGCAGTGCTGACCTGGGGGCACGGGTTACGAGTGAAGCTTTCTTT
cdr3_aa: CSADLGARVTSEAFF
d_call: -
v_call: TRBV20-1
clone_size: -
j_call: TRBJ1-1

cdr3_nt: TGTGCCAGCAGTGGAGACAGGGGCCATGGAAACACCATATATTTT
cdr3_aa: CASSGDRGHGNTIYF
d_call: TRBD1
v_call: TRBV6-1
clone_size: -
j_call: TRBJ1-3

cdr3_nt: TGTGCCAGCAGCCCGGAATCTAGCGGGTCGCGGGAGACCCAGTACTTC
cdr3_aa: CASSPESSGSRETQYF
d_call: TRBD2
v_call: TRBV7-3
clone_size: -
j_call: TRBJ2-5

cdr3_nt: TGTGCCAGCAGCTCCGAACCACACGGGGCCATGAACACTGAAGCTTTCTTT
cdr3_aa: CASSSEPHGAMNTEAFF
d_call: -
v_call: TRBV7-9
clone_size: few
j_call: TRBJ1-1

cdr3_nt: TGCAGCGTCTTGGACGGGAATTCACCCCTCCACTTT
cdr3_aa: CSVLDGNSPLHF
d_call: -
v_call: TRBV29-1
clone_size: -
j_call: TRBJ1-6

cdr3_nt: TGTGCCAGCAGCCCCCGATGGGGACAAGAGACCCAGTACTTC
cdr3_aa: CASSPRWGQETQYF
d_call: -
v_call: TRBV7-2
clone_size: few
j_call: TRBJ2-5

cdr3_nt: TGTGCCAGTAGTATGGGGGACAGTGGAGACGTCGAGCAGTACTTC
cdr3_aa: CASSMGDSGDVEQYF
d_call: TRBD1
v_call: TRBV19
clone_size: -
j_call: TRBJ2-7

cdr3_nt: TGTGCCAGCAGTTACTCTCGCGGGAGGACGAGCACAGATACGCAGTATTTT
cdr3_aa: CASSYSRGRTSTDTQYF
d_call: TRBD2
v_call: TRBV6-5
clone_size: few
j_call: TRBJ2-3

cdr3_nt: TGTGCCAGCACCGGGACGCCACAGAGTACTGAGCAGTTCTTC
cdr3_aa: CASTGTPQSTEQFF
d_call: -
v_call: TRBV12-3/TRBV12-4
clone_size: few
j_call: TRBJ2-1

cdr3_nt: TGTGCCAGCAGCCCCCGACTAGCGGGACCCCCAATTAGCACAGATACGCAGTATTTT
cdr3_aa: CASSPRLAGPPISTDTQYF
d_call: TRBD2
v_call: TRBV7-2
clone_size: few
j_call: TRBJ2-3

cdr3_nt: TGTGCCAGCAGTGTATACGAATACTCCCCGGGGAACACTGAAGCTTTCTTT
cdr3_aa: CASSVYEYSPGNTEAFF
d_call: -
v_call: TRBV6-2/TRBV6-3
clone_size: -
j_call: TRBJ1-1

cdr3_nt: TGTGCCAGCAGCTACCCTAAGGGGGGGCAGCACACAGATACGCAGTATTTT
cdr3_aa: CASSYPKGGQHTDTQYF
d_call: -
v_call: TRBV7-9
clone_size: -
j_call: TRBJ2-3

cdr3_nt: TGCGCCAGCAGCTTGGCAGGGGTTGAGCAGTTCTTC
cdr3_aa: CASSLAGVEQFF
d_call: -
v_call: TRBV5-1
clone_size: many
j_call: TRBJ2-1

cdr3_nt: TGTGCCAGCAGCGTAGTGAGGGGCACTGAAGCTTTCTTT
cdr3_aa: CASSVVRGTEAFF
d_call: -
v_call: TRBV9
clone_size: many
j_call: TRBJ1-1

cdr3_nt: TGTGCCAGCAGTGACCGGGGGAAGCCTAGCACAGATACGCAGTATTTT
cdr3_aa: CASSDRGKPSTDTQYF
d_call: -
v_call: TRBV6-1
clone_size: -
j_call: TRBJ2-3

cdr3_nt: TGTGCCAGCAGCACCCAGCGGGAGCGTGTCGGGGAGCTGTTTTTT
cdr3_aa: CASSTQRERVGELFF
d_call: TRBD2
v_call: TRBV5-6
clone_size: few
j_call: TRBJ2-2

cdr3_nt: TGTGCCAGCAGCTTCGGACAGGGAGTCACTGAAGCTTTCTTT
cdr3_aa: CASSFGQGVTEAFF
d_call: TRBD1
v_call: TRBV11-2
clone_size: few
j_call: TRBJ1-1

cdr3_nt: TGTGCCAGCAGCCCCCAAGGGATCGGCACTGAAGCTTTCTTT
cdr3_aa: CASSPQGIGTEAFF
d_call: -
v_call: TRBV7-2
clone_size: -
j_call: TRBJ1-1

cdr3_nt: TGCGCCAGCAGCCATGGACTAGCGGGGGAGGAGACCCAGTACTTC
cdr3_aa: CASSHGLAGEETQYF
d_call: TRBD2
v_call: TRBV5-1
clone_size: few
j_call: TRBJ2-5

cdr3_nt: TGTGCCAGCAGCCAAGACTGGACTAGTACTGATACGCAGTATTTT
cdr3_aa: CASSQDWTSTDTQYF
d_call: TRBD2
v_call: TRBV14
clone_size: -
j_call: TRBJ2-3

cdr3_nt: TGTGCCAGCAGCTTATCGGGGTTCAACACTGAAGCTTTCTTT
cdr3_aa: CASSLSGFNTEAFF
d_call: -
v_call: TRBV7-9
clone_size: -
j_call: TRBJ1-1

cdr3_nt: TGTGCCAGCAGCGTAGAGGGGACTAGCTCCACAGATACGCAGTATTTT
cdr3_aa: CASSVEGTSSTDTQYF
d_call: TRBD2
v_call: TRBV9
clone_size: -
j_call: TRBJ2-3

cdr3_nt: TGTGCCAGCAGCCCTTATATGAGCACTGAAGCTTTCTTT
cdr3_aa: CASSPYMSTEAFF
d_call: -
v_call: TRBV9
clone_size: few
j_call: TRBJ1-1

cdr3_nt: TGTGCCAGCAGGCAGGCGGGGGGGCTGAAAGATACGCAGTATTTT
cdr3_aa: CASRQAGGLKDTQYF
d_call: TRBD2
v_call: TRBV6-5
clone_size: -
j_call: TRBJ2-3